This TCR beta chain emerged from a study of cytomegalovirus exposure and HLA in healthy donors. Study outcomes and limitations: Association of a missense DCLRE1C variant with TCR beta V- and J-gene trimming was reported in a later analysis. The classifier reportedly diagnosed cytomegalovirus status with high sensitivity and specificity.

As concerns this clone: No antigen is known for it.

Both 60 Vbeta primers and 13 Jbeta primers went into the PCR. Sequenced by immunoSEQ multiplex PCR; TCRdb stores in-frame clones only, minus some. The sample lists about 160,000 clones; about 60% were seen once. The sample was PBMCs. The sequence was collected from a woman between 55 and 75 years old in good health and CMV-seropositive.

The DNA of the CDR3 is TGTGCCAGCAGTGGAGGACTTACGGGACAGGGTCCCGGGGAGCTGTTTTTT. It yields the protein CASSGGLTGQGPGELFF. This sequence joins TRBV7-3 and TRBJ2-2; TRBD1 agrees at 9 bases. Trimming cost V 6 bases and J 6 bases; bases outside gene matches: 14. This CDR3 spans 17 amino acids. Germline CDR1 SGHTA, CDR2 FQGTGA. Full variable domain (outside the CDR3, taken from reference TRBV7-3 and TRBJ2-2): GAGVSQTPSNKVTEKGKYVELRCDPISGHTALYWYRQSLGQGPEFLIYFQGTGAADDSGLPNDRFFAVRPEGSVSTLKIQRTERGDSAVYLCASSGGLTGQGPGELFFGEGSRLTVL.